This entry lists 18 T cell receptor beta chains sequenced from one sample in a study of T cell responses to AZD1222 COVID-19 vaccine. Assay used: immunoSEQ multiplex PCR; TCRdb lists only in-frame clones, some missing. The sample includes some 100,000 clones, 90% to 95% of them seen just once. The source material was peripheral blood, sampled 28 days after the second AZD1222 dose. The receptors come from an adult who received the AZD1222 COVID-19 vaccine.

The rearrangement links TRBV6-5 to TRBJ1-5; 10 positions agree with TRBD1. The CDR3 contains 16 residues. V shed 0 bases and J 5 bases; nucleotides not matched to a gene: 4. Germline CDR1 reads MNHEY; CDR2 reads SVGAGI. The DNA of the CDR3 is TGTGCCAGCAGTTACTCCGGGACAGGGGACGATCAGCCCCAGCATTTT. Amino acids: CASSYSGTGDDQPQHF.

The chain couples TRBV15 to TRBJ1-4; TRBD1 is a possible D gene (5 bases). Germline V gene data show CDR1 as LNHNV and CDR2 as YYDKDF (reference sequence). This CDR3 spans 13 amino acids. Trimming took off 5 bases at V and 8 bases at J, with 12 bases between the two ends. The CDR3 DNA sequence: TGTGCCACCAGCTCCAGGGATTTAGAAAAACTGTTTTTT. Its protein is CATSSRDLEKLFF.

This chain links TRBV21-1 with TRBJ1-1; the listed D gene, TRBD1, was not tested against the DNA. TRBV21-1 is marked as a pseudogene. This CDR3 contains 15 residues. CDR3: CASSKGQGLSPEAFF. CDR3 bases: TGTGCCAGCAGCAAAGGGCAGGGATTATCGCCTGAAGCTTTCTTT.

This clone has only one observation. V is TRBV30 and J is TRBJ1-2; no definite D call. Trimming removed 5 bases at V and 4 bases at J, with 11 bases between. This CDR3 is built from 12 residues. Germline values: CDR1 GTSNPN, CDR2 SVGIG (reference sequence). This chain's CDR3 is CAWASGGYGYTF. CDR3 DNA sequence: TGTGCCTGGGCATCAGGAGGCTATGGCTACACCTTC.

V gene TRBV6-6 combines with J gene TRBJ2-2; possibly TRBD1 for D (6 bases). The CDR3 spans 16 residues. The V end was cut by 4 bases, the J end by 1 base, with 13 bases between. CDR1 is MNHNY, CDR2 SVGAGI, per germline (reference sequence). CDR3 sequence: CASSFLTGWNTGELFF. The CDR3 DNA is TGTGCCAGCAGTTTCCTGACAGGTTGGAACACCGGGGAGCTGTTTTTT.

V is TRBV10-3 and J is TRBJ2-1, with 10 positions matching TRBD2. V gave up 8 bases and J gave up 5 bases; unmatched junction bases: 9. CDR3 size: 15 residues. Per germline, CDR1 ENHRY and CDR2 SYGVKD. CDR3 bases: TGTGCCATCGGGGGGCTAGCGGGGGTCGACAATGAGCAGTTCTTC. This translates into CAIGGLAGVDNEQFF.

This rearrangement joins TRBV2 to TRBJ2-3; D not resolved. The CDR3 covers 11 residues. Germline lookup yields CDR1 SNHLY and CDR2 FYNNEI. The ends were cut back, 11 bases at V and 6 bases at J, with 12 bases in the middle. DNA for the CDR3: TGTGCCGGAGTCGAGGCGGATACGCAGTATTTT. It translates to CAGVEADTQYF.

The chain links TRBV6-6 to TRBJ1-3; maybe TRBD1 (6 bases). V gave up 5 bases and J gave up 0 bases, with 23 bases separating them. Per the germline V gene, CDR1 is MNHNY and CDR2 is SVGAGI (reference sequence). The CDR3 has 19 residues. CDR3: CASSPGTPNLIISGNTIYF. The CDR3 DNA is TGTGCCAGCAGTCCCGGGACACCAAACCTTATTATCTCTGGAAACACCATATATTTT.

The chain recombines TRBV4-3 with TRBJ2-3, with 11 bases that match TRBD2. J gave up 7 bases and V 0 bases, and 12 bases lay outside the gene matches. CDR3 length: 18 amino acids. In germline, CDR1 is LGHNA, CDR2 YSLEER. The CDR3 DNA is TGCGCCAGCAGCCAAGATTACGCGGTAGCGGGGGGGCGAAATACGCAGTATTTT. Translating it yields CASSQDYAVAGGRNTQYF.

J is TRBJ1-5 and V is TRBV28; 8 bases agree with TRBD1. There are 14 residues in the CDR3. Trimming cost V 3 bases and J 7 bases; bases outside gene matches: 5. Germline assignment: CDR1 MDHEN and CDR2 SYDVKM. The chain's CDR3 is CASSLNRGLQPQHF. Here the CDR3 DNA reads TGTGCCAGCAGTTTGAACAGGGGGTTACAGCCCCAGCATTTT.

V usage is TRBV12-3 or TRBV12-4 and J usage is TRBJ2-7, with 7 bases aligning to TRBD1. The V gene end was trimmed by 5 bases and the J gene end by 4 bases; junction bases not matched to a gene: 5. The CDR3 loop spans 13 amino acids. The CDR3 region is CASSLGQLYEQYF. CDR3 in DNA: TGTGCCAGCAGTCTGGGACAGTTATACGAGCAGTACTTC.

The CDR3 DNA follows: TGTGCCAGCAGCTTAGGACTTCAAGCTTTCTTT. It is translated as CASSLGLQAFF. This chain links TRBV7-2 with TRBJ1-1; D is ambiguous. V was trimmed by 1 base and J by 9 bases, leaving 6 bases between them. Looked up from germline, CDR1 is SGHTA and CDR2 is FQGNSA. CDR3 length: 11 residues.

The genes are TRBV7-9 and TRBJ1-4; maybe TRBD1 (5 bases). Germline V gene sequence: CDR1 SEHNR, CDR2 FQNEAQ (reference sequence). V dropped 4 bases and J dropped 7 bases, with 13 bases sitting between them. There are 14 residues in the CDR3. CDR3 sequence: CASSSSGGSEKLFF. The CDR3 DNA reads TGTGCCAGCAGCTCGTCCGGGGGGAGTGAAAAACTGTTTTTT.

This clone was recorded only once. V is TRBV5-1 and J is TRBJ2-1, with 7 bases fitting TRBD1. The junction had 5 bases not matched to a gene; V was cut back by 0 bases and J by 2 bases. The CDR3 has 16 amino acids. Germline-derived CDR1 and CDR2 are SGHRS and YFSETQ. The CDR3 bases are TGCGCCAGCAGCTTGGCGGGGACAGCGGCCTACAATGAGCAGTTCTTC. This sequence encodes CASSLAGTAAYNEQFF.

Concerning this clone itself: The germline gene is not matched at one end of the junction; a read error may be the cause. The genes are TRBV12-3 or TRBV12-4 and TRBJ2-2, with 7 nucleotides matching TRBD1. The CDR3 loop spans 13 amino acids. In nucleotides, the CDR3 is TGTGTCAGCAGTTCCCAGGGGGCCGGGGAGCTGTTTTTT. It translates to CVSSSQGAGELFF.

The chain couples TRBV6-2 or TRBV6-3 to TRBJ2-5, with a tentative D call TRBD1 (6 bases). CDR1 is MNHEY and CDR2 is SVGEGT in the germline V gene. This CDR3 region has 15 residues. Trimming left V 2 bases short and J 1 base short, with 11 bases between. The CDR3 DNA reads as TGTGCCAGCAGTTACGGGCCAGGGGTCCAAGAGACCCAGTACTTC. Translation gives CASSYGPGVQETQYF.

In DNA form, the CDR3 reads TGTGCCAGCAACACGGGGGCGTTAGCAGATACGCAGTATTTT. This translates into CASNTGALADTQYF. This chain joins TRBV7-2 and TRBJ2-3; D is tentatively TRBD1 or TRBD2 (6 bases each). This CDR3 is built from 14 residues. Trimming removed 7 bases at V and 4 bases at J, with 15 bases between. Germline-derived CDR1 and CDR2 are SGHTA and FQGNSA.

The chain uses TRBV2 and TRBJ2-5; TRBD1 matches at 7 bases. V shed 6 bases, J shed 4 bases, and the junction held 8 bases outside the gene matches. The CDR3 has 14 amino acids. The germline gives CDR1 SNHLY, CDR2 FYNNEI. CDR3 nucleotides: TGTGCCAGCAGCGAACTGAGGGGGCTAGAGACCCAGTACTTC. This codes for CASSELRGLETQYF.